This T cell receptor beta chain was documented in a study of blood T cells in healthy people across ages. The CDR3 loop spans 16 amino acids. V was shortened by 2 bases and J by 0 bases, with 12 bases between the two germline ends. The germline V gene encodes CDR1 SEHNR and CDR2 FQNEAQ (reference sequence). A second 7 to 11 cycle PCR used barcoded and J-beta primers. The template-switch adaptor, which had 12 random nucleotides, put a tag on each cDNA molecule. TCRdb fed the 5' RACE reads into MiXCR, producing one record per CDR3 protein. The sample holds 1.5 million or so distinct CDR3 sequences, roughly 45% seen once. Isolating PBMCs gave at least 7 million of these cells per sample.

This chain connects TRBV7-9 to TRBJ2-3; D call uncertain. This receptor was taken from a woman between 18 and 30 years old in good health. The specimen sequenced was blood. CDR3 region: CASSLRATFSTDTQYF. The CDR3 nucleotides read TGTGCCAGCAGCTTACGGGCCACCTTTAGCACAGATACGCAGTATTTT.